The next 9 T cell receptor beta chains were all read from a single sample in a study of identical twins. MiXCR, run by TCRdb on the 5' RACE reads, gives a single entry per CDR3 protein. The data hold some 900,000 distinct CDR3 sequences, with 9% to 15% observed a single time. Separately, the same data were catalogued under a study of yellow fever vaccine responses in identical twins.

The sample taken for sequencing was PBMCs. These receptors came from a woman between 18 and 29 years old in good health.

The V call is TRBV29-1, the J call TRBJ2-1; 9 nucleotides match TRBD2. After removal of 3 bases from V and 5 bases from J, the junction contained 17 bases not matched to a gene. The CDR3 runs 18 residues. Germline CDR1 is SQVTM and CDR2 is ANQGSEA. CDR3 loop: CSVDWGPSGAKLNNEQFF. The DNA for the CDR3 is TGCAGCGTTGATTGGGGGCCTAGCGGGGCCAAACTCAACAATGAGCAGTTCTTC.

This clonotype was detected ten times or more. The gene calls are TRBV7-9 and TRBJ2-5, with 7 bases fitting TRBD2. Per the germline V gene, CDR1 is SEHNR and CDR2 is FQNEAQ (reference sequence). The V and J ends lost 4 bases and 1 base, in that order; junction bases with no gene match: 3. CDR3 size: 14 residues. CDR3 DNA sequence: TGTGCCAGCAGCTCCCCGGGGGGCCAAGAGACCCAGTACTTC. It specifies CASSSPGGQETQYF.

This clonotype has just a few counts. V and J are TRBV5-1 and TRBJ2-5; tentative D call: TRBD2 (5 bases). Germline V gives CDR1 SGHRS, CDR2 YFSETQ. CDR3 size: 14 residues. Trimming left V 3 bases short and J 7 bases short, with 16 bases between. The CDR3 bases are TGCGCCAGCAGCTCCCCGCGGGCCGGAGGGACCCAGTACTTC. It specifies CASSSPRAGGTQYF.

This sequence joins TRBV4-1 and TRBJ2-1, with D maybe TRBD1 (6 bases). CDR3 length: 17 amino acids. The germline V gene encodes CDR1 MGHRA and CDR2 YSYEKL. V lost 1 base and J 8 bases, leaving 21 bases between the germline ends. The CDR3 sequence is CASSQGDFGGRFHEQFF. The CDR3 DNA reads as TGCGCCAGCAGCCAAGGGGATTTTGGGGGCCGCTTTCATGAGCAGTTCTTC.

This clonotype was counted at least ten times. The V call is TRBV5-5, the J call TRBJ2-5; D might be TRBD1 or TRBD2, each matching 5 bases. This CDR3 has 16 amino acids. V shed 0 bases and J shed 2 bases, with 14 bases lying between them. Germline assignment: CDR1 SGHKS and CDR2 YYEKEE (reference sequence). This CDR3 is CASSLGHGAEQETQYF. The DNA of the CDR3 is TGTGCCAGCAGCTTGGGTCACGGGGCTGAACAAGAGACCCAGTACTTC.

This clonotype was detected a few times. This chain connects TRBV20-1 to TRBJ1-1, with D maybe TRBD1 (5 bases). The CDR3 runs to 13 residues. V lost 0 bases, J lost 7 bases, and 12 bases lay in between. The germline V gene has CDR1 DFQATT and CDR2 SNEGSKA (reference sequence). CDR3 bases: TGCAGTGCTAGAGATGGGAGGGGTAGTGAAGCTTTCTTT. Translating gives CSARDGRGSEAFF.

The CDR3 sequence is CASSLNYEQFF. CDR3 bases: TGTGCCAGCAGCCTTAATTATGAGCAGTTCTTC. V usage is TRBV7-2 and J usage is TRBJ2-1; the D is unclear. The CDR3 covers 11 residues. Germline V gives CDR1 SGHTA, CDR2 FQGNSA. The V end was cut by 5 bases, the J end by 8 bases, with 7 bases between.

The chain couples TRBV10-3 to TRBJ2-2; 10 bases are a match to TRBD2. Unmatched junction bases numbered 15, after V lost 3 bases and J lost 2 bases. This CDR3 is 20 amino acids long. CDR1 and CDR2 (germline): ENHRY, SYGVKD. The CDR3 protein is CAISDLPLAGFSENTGELFF. CDR3 DNA: TGTGCCATCAGTGACCTACCACTAGCGGGGTTTTCAGAAAACACCGGGGAGCTGTTTTTT.

This chain uses TRBV18 with TRBJ1-1; D gene ambiguous. The CDR3 has 14 residues. Per the germline V gene, CDR1 is KGHSH and CDR2 is LQKENI. With 5 bases removed from V and 1 base from J, the gap between germline ends came to 11 bases. In nucleotides, the CDR3 is TGTGCCAGCTCAACGGGTTTGAAGAACACTGAAGCTTTCTTT. The encoded protein is CASSTGLKNTEAFF. Filled out from reference TRBV18 and TRBJ1-1, the complete variable domain reads NAGVMQNPRHLVRRRGQEARLRCSPMKGHSHVYWYRQLPEEGLKFMVYLQKENIIDESGMPKERFSAEFPKEGPSILRIQQVVRGDSAAYFCASSTGLKNTEAFFGQGTRLTVV.